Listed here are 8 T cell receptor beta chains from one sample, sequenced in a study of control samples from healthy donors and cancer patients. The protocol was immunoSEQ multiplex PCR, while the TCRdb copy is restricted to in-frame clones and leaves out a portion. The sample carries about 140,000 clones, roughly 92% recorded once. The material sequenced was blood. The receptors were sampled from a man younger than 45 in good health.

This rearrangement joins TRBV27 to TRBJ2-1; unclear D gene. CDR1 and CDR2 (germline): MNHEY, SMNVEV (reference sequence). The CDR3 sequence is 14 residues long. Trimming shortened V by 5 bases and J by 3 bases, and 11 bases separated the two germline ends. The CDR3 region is CASSRRVNYNEQFF. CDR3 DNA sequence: TGTGCCAGCAGTCGTAGGGTGAACTACAATGAGCAGTTCTTC.

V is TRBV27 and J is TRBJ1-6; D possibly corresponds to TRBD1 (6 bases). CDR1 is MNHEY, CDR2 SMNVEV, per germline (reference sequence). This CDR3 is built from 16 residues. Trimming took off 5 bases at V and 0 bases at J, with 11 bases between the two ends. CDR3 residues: CASSPTGSSYNSPLHF. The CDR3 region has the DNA TGTGCCAGCAGTCCCACAGGGAGCTCCTATAATTCACCCCTCCACTTT.

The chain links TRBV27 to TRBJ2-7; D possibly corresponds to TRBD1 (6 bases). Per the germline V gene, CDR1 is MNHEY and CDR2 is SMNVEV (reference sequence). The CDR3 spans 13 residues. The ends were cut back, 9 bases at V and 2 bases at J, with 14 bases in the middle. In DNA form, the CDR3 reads TGTGCCAGTCAGGACAGTTTAACCTACGAGCAGTACTTC. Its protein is CASQDSLTYEQYF.

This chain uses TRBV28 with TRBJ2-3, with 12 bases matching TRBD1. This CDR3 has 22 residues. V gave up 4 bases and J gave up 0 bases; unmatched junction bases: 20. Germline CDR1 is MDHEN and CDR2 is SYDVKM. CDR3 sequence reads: CASSSRDRGPLAETFSTDTQYF. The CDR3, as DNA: TGTGCCAGCAGTTCCCGGGACAGGGGGCCTCTAGCGGAGACTTTTAGCACAGATACGCAGTATTTT.

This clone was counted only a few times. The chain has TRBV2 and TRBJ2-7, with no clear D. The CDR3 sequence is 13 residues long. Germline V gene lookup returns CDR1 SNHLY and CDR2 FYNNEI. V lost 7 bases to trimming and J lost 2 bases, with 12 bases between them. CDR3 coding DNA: TGTGCCAGCAAGGTGGACCAAGCCTACGAGCAGTACTTC. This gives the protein CASKVDQAYEQYF.

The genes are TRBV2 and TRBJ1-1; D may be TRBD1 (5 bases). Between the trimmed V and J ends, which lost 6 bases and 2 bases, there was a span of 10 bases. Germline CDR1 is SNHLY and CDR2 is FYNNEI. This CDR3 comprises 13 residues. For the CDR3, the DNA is TGTGCCAGCAGACAGGACGGAAACACTGAAGCTTTCTTT. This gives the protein CASRQDGNTEAFF.

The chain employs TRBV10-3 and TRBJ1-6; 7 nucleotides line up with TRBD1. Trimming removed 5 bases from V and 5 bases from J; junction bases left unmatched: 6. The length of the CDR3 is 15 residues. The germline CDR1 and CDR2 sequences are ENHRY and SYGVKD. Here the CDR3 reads CAISTGDINNSPLHF. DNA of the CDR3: TGTGCCATCAGTACAGGGGATATTAATAATTCACCCCTCCACTTT.

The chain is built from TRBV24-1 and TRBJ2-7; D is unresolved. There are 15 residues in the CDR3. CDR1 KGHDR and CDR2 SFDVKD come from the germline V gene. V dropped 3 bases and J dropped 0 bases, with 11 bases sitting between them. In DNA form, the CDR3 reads TGTGCCACCAGTGATCCGTCTCGGAGCTCCTACGAGCAGTACTTC. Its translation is CATSDPSRSSYEQYF.